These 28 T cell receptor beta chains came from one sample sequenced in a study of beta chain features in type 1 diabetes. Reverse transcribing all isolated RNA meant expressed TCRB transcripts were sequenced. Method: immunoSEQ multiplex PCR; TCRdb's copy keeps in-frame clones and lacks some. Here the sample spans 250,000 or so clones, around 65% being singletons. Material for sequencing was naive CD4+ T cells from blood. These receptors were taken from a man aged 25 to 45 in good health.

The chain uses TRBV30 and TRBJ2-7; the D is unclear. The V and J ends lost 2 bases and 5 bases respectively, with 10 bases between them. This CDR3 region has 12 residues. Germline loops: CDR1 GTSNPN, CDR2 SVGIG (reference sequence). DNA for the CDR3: TGTGCCTGGAGTCCCTCTCGCCACGAGCAGTACTTC. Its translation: CAWSPSRHEQYF. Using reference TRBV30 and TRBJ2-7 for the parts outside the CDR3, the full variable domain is SQTIHQWPATLVQPVGSPLSLECTVEGTSNPNLYWYRQAAGRGLQLLFYSVGIGQISSEVPQNLSASRPQDRQFILSSKKLLLSDSGFYLCAWSPSRHEQYFGPGTRLTVT.

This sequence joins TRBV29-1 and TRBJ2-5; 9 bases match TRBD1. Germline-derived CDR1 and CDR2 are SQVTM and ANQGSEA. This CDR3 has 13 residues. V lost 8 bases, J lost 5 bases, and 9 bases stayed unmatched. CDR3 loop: CSFRGQGVETQYF. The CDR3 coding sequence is TGCAGCTTCCGGGGACAGGGTGTCGAGACCCAGTACTTC.

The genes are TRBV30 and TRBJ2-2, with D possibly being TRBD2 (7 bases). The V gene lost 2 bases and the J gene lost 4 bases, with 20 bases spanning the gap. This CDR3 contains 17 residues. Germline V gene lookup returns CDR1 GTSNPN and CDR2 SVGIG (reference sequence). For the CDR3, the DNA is TGTGCCTGGAGTCCAACGGGGGCAGGGAGGGTCACCGGGGAGCTGTTTTTT. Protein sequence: CAWSPTGAGRVTGELFF.

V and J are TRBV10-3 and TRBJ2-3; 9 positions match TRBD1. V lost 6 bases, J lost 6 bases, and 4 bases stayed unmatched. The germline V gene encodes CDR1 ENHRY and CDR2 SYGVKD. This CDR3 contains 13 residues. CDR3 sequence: CAIRGQGWDTQYF. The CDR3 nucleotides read TGTGCCATCAGGGGACAGGGCTGGGATACGCAGTATTTT.

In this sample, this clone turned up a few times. CDR3 in DNA: TGTGCCTGGACGAGGGGAGGCAGCTCCTACGAGCAGTACTTC. This translates into CAWTRGGSSYEQYF. The chain is built from TRBV30 and TRBJ2-7; possible D gene TRBD2, 6 bases. Germline CDR1 GTSNPN, CDR2 SVGIG (reference sequence). The CDR3 has 14 residues. V was clipped by 4 bases and J by 0 bases, with 13 bases between them.

DNA for the CDR3: TGTGCCACCAGGCCCGGGACAGGGGTTTATGAGCAGTTCTTC. Protein: CATRPGTGVYEQFF. This chain links TRBV15 with TRBJ2-1, with 10 bases aligning to TRBD1. The CDR3 spans 14 residues. In germline, CDR1 is LNHNV, CDR2 YYDKDF (reference sequence). Unmatched junction bases numbered 7, after V lost 6 bases and J lost 8 bases.

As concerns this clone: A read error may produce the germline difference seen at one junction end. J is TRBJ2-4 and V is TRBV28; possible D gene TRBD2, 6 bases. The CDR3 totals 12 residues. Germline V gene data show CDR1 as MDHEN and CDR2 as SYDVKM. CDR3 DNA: TGTGCCAGCAGCCTGGGACTCCTCGGGCCCCACTTC. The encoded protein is CASSLGLLGPHF. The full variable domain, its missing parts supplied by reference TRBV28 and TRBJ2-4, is DVKVTQSSRYLVKRTGEKVFLECVQDMDHENMFWYRQDPGLGLRLIYFSYDVKMKEKGDIPEGYSVSREKKERFSLILESASTNQTSMYLCASSLGLLGPHFGAGTRLSVL.

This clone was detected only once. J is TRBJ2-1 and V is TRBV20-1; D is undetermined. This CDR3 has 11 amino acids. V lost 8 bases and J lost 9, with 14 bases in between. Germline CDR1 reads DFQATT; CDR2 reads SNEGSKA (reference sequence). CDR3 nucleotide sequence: TGCAGTCCTCACCTGTTTGGTGAGCAGTTCTTC. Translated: CSPHLFGEQFF.

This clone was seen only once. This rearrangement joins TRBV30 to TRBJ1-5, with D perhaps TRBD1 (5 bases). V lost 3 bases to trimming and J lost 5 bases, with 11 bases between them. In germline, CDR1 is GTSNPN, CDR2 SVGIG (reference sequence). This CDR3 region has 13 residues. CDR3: CAWRGDRHQPQHF. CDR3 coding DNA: TGTGCCTGGAGGGGAGACAGACATCAGCCCCAGCATTTT.

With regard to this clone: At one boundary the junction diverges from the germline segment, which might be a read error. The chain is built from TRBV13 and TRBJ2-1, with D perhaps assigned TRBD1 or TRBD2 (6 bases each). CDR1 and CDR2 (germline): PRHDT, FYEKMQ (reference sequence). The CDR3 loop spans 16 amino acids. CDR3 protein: CASSIGGKSSYNEQFF. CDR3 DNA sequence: TGTGCCAGCAGCATAGGGGGGAAGAGCTCCTACAATGAGCAGTTCTTC.

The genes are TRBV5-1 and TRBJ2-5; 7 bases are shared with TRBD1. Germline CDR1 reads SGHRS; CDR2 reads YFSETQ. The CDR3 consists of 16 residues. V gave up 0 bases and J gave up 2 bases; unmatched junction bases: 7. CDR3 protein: CASSLEGGGGQETQYF. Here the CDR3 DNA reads TGCGCCAGCAGCTTGGAAGGGGGCGGAGGACAAGAGACCCAGTACTTC.

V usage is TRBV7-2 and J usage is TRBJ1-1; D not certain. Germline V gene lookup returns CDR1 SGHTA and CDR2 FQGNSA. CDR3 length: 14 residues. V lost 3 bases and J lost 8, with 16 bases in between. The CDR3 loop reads CASSFRGGDQEAFF. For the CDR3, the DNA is TGTGCCAGCAGCTTTCGGGGAGGTGATCAGGAAGCTTTCTTT.

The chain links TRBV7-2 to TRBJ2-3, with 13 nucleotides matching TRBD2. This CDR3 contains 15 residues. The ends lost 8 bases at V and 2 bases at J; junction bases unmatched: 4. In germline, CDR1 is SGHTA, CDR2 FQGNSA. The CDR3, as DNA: TGTGCCAGCTTTACTAGCGGGAGGGCCACAGATACGCAGTATTTT. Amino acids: CASFTSGRATDTQYF.

CDR3 sequence: CASRRDGTRLYGYTF. In nucleotides, the CDR3 is TGTGCCAGCAGACGCGACGGGACTCGTCTCTATGGCTACACCTTC. The chain links TRBV6-5 to TRBJ1-2, with D maybe TRBD1 (5 bases). Per the germline V gene, CDR1 is MNHEY and CDR2 is SVGAGI. Trimming cost V 6 bases and J 4 bases, with 18 bases left between them. The CDR3 covers 15 residues.

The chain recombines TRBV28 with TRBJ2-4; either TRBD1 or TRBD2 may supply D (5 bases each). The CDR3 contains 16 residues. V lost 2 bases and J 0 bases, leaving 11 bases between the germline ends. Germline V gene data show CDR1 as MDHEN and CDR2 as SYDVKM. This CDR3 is CASSLVPGQAKNIQYF. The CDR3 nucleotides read TGTGCCAGCAGTTTAGTCCCGGGGCAAGCCAAAAACATTCAGTACTTC. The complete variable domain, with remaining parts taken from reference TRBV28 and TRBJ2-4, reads DVKVTQSSRYLVKRTGEKVFLECVQDMDHENMFWYRQDPGLGLRLIYFSYDVKMKEKGDIPEGYSVSREKKERFSLILESASTNQTSMYLCASSLVPGQAKNIQYFGAGTRLSVL.

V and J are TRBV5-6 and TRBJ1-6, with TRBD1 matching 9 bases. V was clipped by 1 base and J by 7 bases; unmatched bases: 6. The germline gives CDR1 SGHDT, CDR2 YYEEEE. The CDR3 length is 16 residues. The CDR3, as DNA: TGTGCCAGCAGCTTGCCCGGGACAGGGATGAATTCACCCCTCCACTTT. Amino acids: CASSLPGTGMNSPLHF. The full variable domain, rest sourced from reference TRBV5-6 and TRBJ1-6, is DAGVTQSPTHLIKTRGQQVTLRCSPKSGHDTVSWYQQALGQGPQFIFQYYEEEERQRGNFPDRFSGHQFPNYSSELNVNALLLGDSALYLCASSLPGTGMNSPLHFGNGTRLTVT.

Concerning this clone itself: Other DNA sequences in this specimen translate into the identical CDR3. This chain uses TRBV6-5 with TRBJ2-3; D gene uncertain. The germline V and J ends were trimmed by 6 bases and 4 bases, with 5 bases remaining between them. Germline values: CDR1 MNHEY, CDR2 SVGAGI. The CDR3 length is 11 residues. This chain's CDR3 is CASSRADTQYF. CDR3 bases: TGTGCCAGCAGCAGAGCAGATACGCAGTATTTT.

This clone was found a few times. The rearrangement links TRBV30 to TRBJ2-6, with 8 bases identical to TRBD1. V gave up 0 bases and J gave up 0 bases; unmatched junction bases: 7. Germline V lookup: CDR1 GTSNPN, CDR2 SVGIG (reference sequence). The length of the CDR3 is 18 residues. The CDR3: CAWSVLRTGNSGANVLTF. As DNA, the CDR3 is TGTGCCTGGAGTGTACTGAGGACAGGGAACTCTGGGGCCAACGTCCTGACTTTC.

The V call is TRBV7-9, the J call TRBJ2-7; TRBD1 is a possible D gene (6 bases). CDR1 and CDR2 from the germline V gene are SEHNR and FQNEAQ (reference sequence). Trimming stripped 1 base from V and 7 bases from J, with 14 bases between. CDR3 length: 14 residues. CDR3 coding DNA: TGTGCCAGCAGCTTAGAGGACAGAGTGGAAGAGCAGTACTTC. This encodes CASSLEDRVEEQYF.

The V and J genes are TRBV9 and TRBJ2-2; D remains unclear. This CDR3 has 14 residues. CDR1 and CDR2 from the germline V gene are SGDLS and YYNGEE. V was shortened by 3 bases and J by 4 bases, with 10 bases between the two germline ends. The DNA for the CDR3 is TGTGCCAGCAGCGCTCTGCCCTTCACCGGGGAGCTGTTTTTT. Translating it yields CASSALPFTGELFF.

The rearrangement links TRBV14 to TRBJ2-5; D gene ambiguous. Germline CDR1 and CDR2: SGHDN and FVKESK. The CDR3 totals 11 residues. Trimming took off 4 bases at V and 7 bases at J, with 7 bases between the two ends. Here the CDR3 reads CASSLSGTQYF. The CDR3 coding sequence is TGTGCCAGCAGCCTATCCGGGACCCAGTACTTC.

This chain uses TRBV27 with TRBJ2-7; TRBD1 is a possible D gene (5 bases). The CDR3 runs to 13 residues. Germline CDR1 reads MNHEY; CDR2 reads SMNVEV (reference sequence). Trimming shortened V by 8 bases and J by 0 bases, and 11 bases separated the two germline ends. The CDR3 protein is CASGNRNSYEQYF. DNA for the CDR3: TGTGCCAGCGGGAACAGGAACTCCTACGAGCAGTACTTC.

The CDR3 DNA follows: TGTGCCAGTAGTATAGATACCCCCGGGACTAGCGGGCTAAATGAGCAGTTCTTC. Translating gives CASSIDTPGTSGLNEQFF. The chain uses TRBV19 and TRBJ2-1; TRBD2 matches at 12 bases. The CDR3 extends over 18 amino acids. The germline V gene has CDR1 LNHDA and CDR2 SQIVND (reference sequence). V lost 0 bases to trimming and J lost 7 bases; unmatched junction nucleotides: 10. The whole variable domain, filled in from reference TRBV19 and TRBJ2-1, reads DGGITQSPKYLFRKEGQNVTLSCEQNLNHDAMYWYRQDPGQGLRLIYYSQIVNDFQKGDIAEGYSVSREKKESFPLTVTSAQKNPTAFYLCASSIDTPGTSGLNEQFFGPGTRLTVL.

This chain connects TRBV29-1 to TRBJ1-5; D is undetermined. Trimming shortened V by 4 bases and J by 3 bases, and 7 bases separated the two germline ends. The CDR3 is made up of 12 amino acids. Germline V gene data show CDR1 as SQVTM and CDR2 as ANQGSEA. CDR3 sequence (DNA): TGCAGCGTTGTCCACAACAATCAGCCCCAGCATTTT. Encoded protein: CSVVHNNQPQHF.

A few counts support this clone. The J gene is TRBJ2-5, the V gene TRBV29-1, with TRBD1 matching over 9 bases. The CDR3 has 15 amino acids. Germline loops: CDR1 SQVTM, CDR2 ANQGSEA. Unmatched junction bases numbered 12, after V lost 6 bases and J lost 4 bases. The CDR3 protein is CSVAPGTGLPETQYF. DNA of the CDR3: TGCAGCGTGGCCCCCGGGACAGGGCTCCCAGAGACCCAGTACTTC.

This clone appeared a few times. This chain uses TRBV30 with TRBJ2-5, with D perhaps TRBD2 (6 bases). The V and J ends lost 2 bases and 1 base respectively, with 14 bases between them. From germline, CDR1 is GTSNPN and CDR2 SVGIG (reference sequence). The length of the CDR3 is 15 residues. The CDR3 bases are TGTGCCTGGAGTCCGGGACTCTCTTCCCAAGAGACCCAGTACTTC. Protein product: CAWSPGLSSQETQYF.

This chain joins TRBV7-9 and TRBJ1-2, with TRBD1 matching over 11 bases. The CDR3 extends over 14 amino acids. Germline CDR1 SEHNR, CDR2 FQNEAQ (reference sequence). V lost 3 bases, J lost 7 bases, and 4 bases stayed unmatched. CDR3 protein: CASSFPGTGGGYTF. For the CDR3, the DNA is TGTGCCAGCAGCTTCCCCGGGACAGGGGGTGGCTACACCTTC.

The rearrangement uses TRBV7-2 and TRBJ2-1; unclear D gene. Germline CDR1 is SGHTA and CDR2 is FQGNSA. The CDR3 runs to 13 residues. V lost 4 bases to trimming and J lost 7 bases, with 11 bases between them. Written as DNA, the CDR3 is TGTGCCAGCAGCTCTCGCCCTGGGAATGAGCAGTTCTTC. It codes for CASSSRPGNEQFF.